This T cell receptor beta chain was observed in a study of T cell responses to AZD1222 COVID-19 vaccine. Germline values: CDR1 MNHNY, CDR2 SVGAGI (reference sequence). This CDR3 has 15 residues. The ends lost 7 bases at V and 3 bases at J; junction bases unmatched: 7. TCRdb keeps only in-frame clones here, not all; method: immunoSEQ multiplex PCR. The sample shows 150,000 to 200,000 clones, 87% of them seen only once. This TCR came from an adult in good health. The V gene is TRBV6-6, the J gene TRBJ2-5, with 11 bases that match TRBD2. The sequencing here drew on peripheral blood, taken on day 0 of MenACWY control vaccination. Here the CDR3 DNA reads TGTGCCAGCAACCTACTAGCGGGGGATGAAGAGACCCAGTACTTC. This encodes CASNLLAGDEETQYF.